This T cell receptor beta chain was captured in a study of technical replicates of blood from a few donors. The ends were cut back, 1 base at V and 6 bases at J, with 2 bases in the middle. Germline values: CDR1 SGHNT, CDR2 YENEEA. The CDR3 consists of 11 residues. Generated by immunoSEQ multiplex PCR, the TCRdb table keeps only in-frame clones and is missing some. The data contain about 86,000 clones, over 90% of them singletons. Points on this clone: The same CDR3 also results from other DNA sequences found in this sample.

Sequenced: T cells isolated from PBMCs. The sequence derives from a human donor in good health. The chain links TRBV11-3 to TRBJ2-3; D is ambiguous. The CDR3 is CASSLADTQYF. The CDR3 DNA follows: TGTGCCAGCAGCTTAGCGGATACGCAGTATTTT.